The T cell receptor beta chain under discussion was sequenced for a study of blood T cell repertoires in COVID-19. Study-wide background: Samples came from the United States, Italy and Spain, spanning acute and convalescent COVID-19.

Germline CDR1 and CDR2: SGHTS and YDEGEE. V trimming: 2 bases; J trimming: 4 bases; junction bases outside the gene matches: 6. The CDR3 length is 14 residues. Enrolment of Seattle patients took place during active infection, and they were followed longitudinally. Methods used by the authors: Amplifying reference gene primers gave estimates of nucleated cell counts. Repertoires were generated with immunoSEQ multiplex PCR, while TCRdb's copy carries only in-frame clones and drops some. V, J and clone size derive from that table, while D and trimming were established from the DNA sequence. The repertoire consists of roughly 230,000 clones, with approximately 80% occurring once and the leading ten covering over 9.5%.

The TCR sequence derives from an elderly woman with COVID-19, enrolled during active disease. V is TRBV5-8 and J is TRBJ2-7; 7 bases are shared with TRBD1. Sequencing input: peripheral blood. CDR3: CASSFRQGPYEQYF. The CDR3 coding sequence is TGTGCCAGCAGCTTCAGACAGGGACCATACGAGCAGTACTTC.